This T cell receptor beta chain stems from a study of blood T cell repertoires in COVID-19. At the level of the study: T cells, B-cell-depleted T cells, or PBMCs supplied cDNA or gDNA.

Only in-frame clones appear in the TCRdb table, and some are missing; sequencing was by immunoSEQ multiplex PCR. The sample yields about 120,000 clones, 81% seen once. Trimming left V 5 bases short and J 10 bases short, with 8 bases between. This CDR3 has 10 amino acids. Germline loops: CDR1 SEHNR, CDR2 FQNEAQ (reference sequence). This chain joins TRBV7-9 and TRBJ2-5; tentative D call: TRBD1 (6 bases). The sequence was obtained from a human donor in a cohort sampled during active COVID-19. The source material was peripheral blood. The CDR3 loop is CASSEGHQYF. The CDR3 region has the DNA TGTGCCAGCAGCGAGGGACACCAGTACTTC.